A single sample is the source of the 14 T cell receptor beta chains below, sequenced in a study of T cells of healthy individuals. TCRdb passed the 5' RACE reads through MiXCR, listing each CDR3 protein once. The sample has roughly 87,000 distinct CDR3 sequences, around 17% seen once. These receptors all come from a human donor in good health.

The rearrangement joins TRBV7-9 to TRBJ2-2; 14 bases fit TRBD2. V lost 11 bases and J lost 0; bases outside the gene matches: 2. The germline V gene encodes CDR1 SEHNR and CDR2 FQNEAQ (reference sequence). The CDR3 covers 15 residues. Written as DNA, the CDR3 is TGTGCCTCGGGACTAGCGGGGGCGAACACCGGGGAGCTGTTTTTT. This translates into CASGLAGANTGELFF.

This clonotype was found many times. The CDR3 DNA reads TGTGCCAGCAGTCGGACAGTCTCTAGCGGTGGGGTATACGAGCAGTACTTC. Translating gives CASSRTVSSGGVYEQYF. The chain links TRBV27 to TRBJ2-7; perhaps TRBD2 as D (7 bases). CDR1 is MNHEY and CDR2 is SMNVEV in the germline V gene (reference sequence). This CDR3 comprises 17 residues. V was clipped by 5 bases and J by 4 bases, with 24 bases between them.

This clonotype has ten or more counts. V and J are TRBV4-1 and TRBJ2-7; D assignment may be TRBD1 or TRBD2 (5 bases each). This CDR3 comprises 15 residues. Germline V gene data show CDR1 as MGHRA and CDR2 as YSYEKL. V was clipped by 0 bases and J by 0 bases, with 9 bases between them. The DNA of the CDR3 is TGCGCCAGCAGCCAAGATCGGGACCGCTCCTACGAGCAGTACTTC. Translated: CASSQDRDRSYEQYF.

The chain has TRBV4-3 and TRBJ1-2; the D gene is possibly TRBD1 (5 bases). The CDR3 consists of 18 residues. V was clipped by 1 base and J by 5 bases, with 23 bases between them. The germline V gene encodes CDR1 LGHNA and CDR2 YSLEER. Written as DNA, the CDR3 is TGCGCCAGCAGCCAAGTAATACCCCTGACAGCCGGTGGGTATGGCTACACCTTC. The encoded protein is CASSQVIPLTAGGYGYTF.

The table lists this clonotype with many counts. The chain combines TRBV30 with TRBJ1-2; D remains ambiguous. With 0 bases removed from V and 4 bases from J, the gap between germline ends came to 9 bases. This CDR3 has 13 residues. Germline V gene sequence: CDR1 GTSNPN, CDR2 SVGIG (reference sequence). The DNA of the CDR3 is TGTGCCTGGAGTGTACTTAGTGGCTATGGCTACACCTTC. It specifies CAWSVLSGYGYTF. Drawing the rest from reference TRBV30 and TRBJ1-2, the complete variable domain is SQTIHQWPATLVQPVGSPLSLECTVEGTSNPNLYWYRQAAGRGLQLLFYSVGIGQISSEVPQNLSASRPQDRQFILSSKKLLLSDSGFYLCAWSVLSGYGYTFGSGTRLTVV.

This chain uses TRBV25-1 with TRBJ2-5; tentative D call: TRBD1 (6 bases). CDR1 is MGHDK and CDR2 is SYGVNS in the germline V gene. Trimming removed 6 bases at V and 5 bases at J, with 7 bases between. The CDR3 runs 11 residues. The CDR3 loop reads CASRRGETQYF. Here the CDR3 DNA reads TGTGCCAGCAGGAGGGGGGAGACCCAGTACTTC.

The genes are TRBV4-3 and TRBJ2-5; 10 positions agree with TRBD2. J gave up 5 bases and V 0 bases, and 0 bases lay outside the gene matches. The length of the CDR3 is 14 residues. Germline V CDR1 and CDR2: LGHNA, YSLEER. CDR3 residues: CASSQETSGETQYF. The CDR3 nucleotides read TGCGCCAGCAGCCAAGAGACTAGCGGGGAGACCCAGTACTTC.

This clonotype has a count of ten or more. The chain has TRBV19 and TRBJ1-2; D is unclear. CDR1 and CDR2 from the germline V gene are LNHDA and SQIVND (reference sequence). CDR3 length: 11 amino acids. Trimming removed 3 bases from V and 8 bases from J, with 7 bases in between. The CDR3 nucleotides are TGTGCCAGTAGTATCCGAGGGGGCTACACCTTC. Amino acid sequence: CASSIRGGYTF.

CDR3 in amino acids: CAWSRQGDQPQHF. CDR3 DNA sequence: TGTGCCTGGAGCAGACAGGGAGATCAGCCCCAGCATTTT. This chain uses TRBV30 with TRBJ1-5; 7 bases map to TRBD1. This CDR3 has 13 residues. Germline values: CDR1 GTSNPN, CDR2 SVGIG (reference sequence). The ends lost 3 bases at V and 5 bases at J; junction bases unmatched: 4.

This clonotype was observed many times. This chain connects TRBV7-9 to TRBJ1-1, with 9 nucleotides matching TRBD1. J lost 7 bases, V lost 5 bases, and 8 bases had no gene match. The CDR3 runs 14 residues. Germline V lookup: CDR1 SEHNR, CDR2 FQNEAQ (reference sequence). The CDR3 sequence: CASSLRDRVVEAFF. DNA of the CDR3: TGTGCCAGCAGCCTCCGGGACAGGGTGGTTGAAGCTTTCTTT.

This chain uses TRBV4-3 with TRBJ2-7; no definite D call. V lost 3 bases to trimming and J lost 2 bases, with 8 bases between them. The germline V gene encodes CDR1 LGHNA and CDR2 YSLEER. This CDR3 contains 13 residues. CDR3 in amino acids: CASSHSMTYEQYF. The CDR3 DNA reads as TGCGCCAGCAGCCACTCCATGACCTACGAGCAGTACTTC.

V usage is TRBV5-1 and J usage is TRBJ2-1; 12 bases fit TRBD2. This CDR3 is 16 amino acids long. The germline V gene encodes CDR1 SGHRS and CDR2 YFSETQ. The J segment lost 12 bases and the V segment lost 3 bases, leaving 13 bases of the junction unmatched. CDR3 in DNA: TGCGCCAGCAGCTGGTCTAGCGGGGGGGCGGGTTCGAGGCAGTTCTTC. Its translation: CASSWSSGGAGSRQFF.

In its sample, this clonotype was seen once. A much larger clone lies a single base off, so this may be a read error. This chain uses TRBV12-3 or TRBV12-4 with TRBJ2-1; no clear D. V was trimmed by 6 bases and J by 3 bases, leaving 24 bases between them. This CDR3 is 18 amino acids long. The CDR3 loop reads CASSHLSAVSPNYNEQFF. DNA of the CDR3: TGTGCCAGCAGCCACCTTTCTGCAGTGTCGCCGAACTACAATGAGCAGTTCTTC.

This chain connects TRBV6-2 or TRBV6-3 to TRBJ2-1, with D perhaps matching TRBD1 or TRBD2 (5 bases each). Germline CDR1 MNHEY, CDR2 SVGEGT. Trimming removed 8 bases from V and 1 base from J, with 15 bases in between. The CDR3 has 15 residues. This CDR3 reads CASHDWGNSYNEQFF. The CDR3 DNA follows: TGTGCCAGCCATGACTGGGGGAATTCCTACAATGAGCAGTTCTTC.